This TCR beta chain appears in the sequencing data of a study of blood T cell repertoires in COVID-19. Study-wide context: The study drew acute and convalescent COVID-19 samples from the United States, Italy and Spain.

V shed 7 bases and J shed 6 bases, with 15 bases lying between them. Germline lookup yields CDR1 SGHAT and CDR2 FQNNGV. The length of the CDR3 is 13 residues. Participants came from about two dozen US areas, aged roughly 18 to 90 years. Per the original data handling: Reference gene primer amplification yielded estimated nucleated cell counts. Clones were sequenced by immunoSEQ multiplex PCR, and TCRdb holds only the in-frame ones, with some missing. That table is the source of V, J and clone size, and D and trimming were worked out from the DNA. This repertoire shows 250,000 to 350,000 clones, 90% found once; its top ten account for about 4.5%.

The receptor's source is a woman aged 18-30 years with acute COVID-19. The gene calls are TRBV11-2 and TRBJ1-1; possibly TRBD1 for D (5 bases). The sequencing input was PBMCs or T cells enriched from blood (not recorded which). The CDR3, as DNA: TGTGCCAGCACCCATTACAGGACCCCTGAAGCTTTCTTT. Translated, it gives CASTHYRTPEAFF.